One sample yielded the 30 T cell receptor beta chains listed below, sequenced in a study of CD8 T cells in ankylosing spondylitis. One entry per CDR3 protein, called by TCRdb with MiXCR from the 5' RACE reads. The data contain around 42,000 distinct CDR3 sequences, 2.5% to 3% of them singletons. Sequenced input: blood, either unsorted or a sorted T cell fraction (not recorded which). The receptors stem from a male donor with ankylosing spondylitis or in good health (not recorded which).

This clonotype appeared many times. V usage is TRBV9 and J usage is TRBJ2-4, with 9 bases fitting TRBD1. Trimming at V came to 4 bases and at J to 5 bases, leaving 4 bases not matched to a gene. Germline CDR1 is SGDLS and CDR2 is YYNGEE. The CDR3 runs 14 residues. The CDR3: CASSPRTGENIQYF. CDR3 sequence (DNA): TGTGCCAGCAGCCCTCGGACAGGGGAAAACATTCAGTACTTC.

This sequence joins TRBV6-4 and TRBJ2-7, with D possibly TRBD1 on 6 matching bases. Germline V lookup: CDR1 MRHNA, CDR2 SNTAGT. CDR3 length equals 16 residues. V was shortened by 6 bases and J by 6 bases, with 24 bases between the two germline ends. The chain's CDR3 is CASRTETGEAGTEQYF. CDR3 nucleotide sequence: TGTGCCAGCAGGACTGAGACAGGAGAAGCTGGAACCGAGCAGTACTTC.

This clonotype was found many times. The chain joins TRBV21-1 to TRBJ2-5; the table assigns TRBD2, which was not confirmed against the DNA. TRBV21-1 is marked as a pseudogene. The CDR3 length is 17 residues. The CDR3 reads CASSSHASGSYQETQYF. In DNA, the CDR3 is TGTGCCAGCAGCAGCCATGCTAGCGGGAGCTACCAAGAGACCCAGTACTTC.

This clonotype was found many times. This chain links TRBV9 with TRBJ1-2; weak D call: TRBD1 (6 bases). CDR3 size: 14 residues. Per the germline V gene, CDR1 is SGDLS and CDR2 is YYNGEE. V lost 0 bases to trimming and J lost 2 bases, with 8 bases between them. The CDR3 reads CASSVEGGNYGYTF. The CDR3 bases are TGTGCCAGCAGCGTAGAGGGGGGAAACTATGGCTACACCTTC.

This clonotype was observed many times. The chain is built from TRBV9 and TRBJ2-5; D not certain. The CDR3 consists of 14 residues. Germline V CDR1 and CDR2: SGDLS, YYNGEE. The ends were cut back, 0 bases at V and 7 bases at J, with 13 bases in the middle. For the CDR3, the DNA is TGTGCCAGCAGCGTAGACGGCTACTATGGGACCCAGTACTTC. Translation: CASSVDGYYGTQYF.

The sample holds many counts of this clonotype. The chain is built from TRBV9 and TRBJ1-1; 7 positions match TRBD1. After removal of 0 bases from V and 1 base from J, the junction contained 6 bases not matched to a gene. The CDR3 has 16 amino acids. CDR1 is SGDLS and CDR2 is YYNGEE in the germline V gene. CDR3 sequence: CASSVEPRGRNTEAFF. Written as DNA, the CDR3 is TGTGCCAGCAGCGTAGAACCGAGGGGGCGGAACACTGAAGCTTTCTTT.

There are many counts of this clonotype. J is TRBJ1-1 and V is TRBV9; D is unclear. The CDR3 runs to 13 residues. Trimming took 1 base from V and 3 from J, leaving 7 bases between them. The germline V gene encodes CDR1 SGDLS and CDR2 YYNGEE. CDR3 protein: CASSVSSDTEAFF. The CDR3 region has the DNA TGTGCCAGCAGCGTAAGTTCGGACACTGAAGCTTTCTTT.

This clonotype was detected many times. V and J are TRBV9 and TRBJ2-2; no definite D call. Germline lookup yields CDR1 SGDLS and CDR2 YYNGEE. This CDR3 is built from 13 residues. V was pared by 3 bases and J by 2 bases, with 5 bases between. CDR3 sequence: CASSADNTGELFF. CDR3 sequence (DNA): TGTGCCAGCAGCGCGGACAACACCGGGGAGCTGTTTTTT. The full variable domain, completed using reference TRBV9 and TRBJ2-2, is DSGVTQTPKHLITATGQRVTLRCSPRSGDLSVYWYQQSLDQGLQFLIQYYNGEERAKGNILERFSAQQFPDLHSELNLSSLELGDSALYFCASSADNTGELFFGEGSRLTVL.

In its sample, this clonotype was seen many times. This chain uses TRBV9 with TRBJ2-3; D remains ambiguous. The V and J ends lost 3 bases and 9 bases respectively, with 8 bases between them. The germline V gene has CDR1 SGDLS and CDR2 YYNGEE. The CDR3 has 11 residues. The CDR3 nucleotides are TGTGCCAGCAGCGCGGCTTTCACGCAGTATTTT. Its protein is CASSAAFTQYF.

This clonotype came up many times. The J gene is TRBJ2-1, the V gene TRBV9; tentatively, D is TRBD2 (5 bases). This CDR3 spans 16 amino acids. Germline values: CDR1 SGDLS, CDR2 YYNGEE. V lost 4 bases and J 0 bases, leaving 14 bases between the germline ends. CDR3 protein: CASSPRSGPSYNEQFF. The CDR3 region has the DNA TGTGCCAGCAGCCCCCGAAGCGGCCCCTCCTACAATGAGCAGTTCTTC.

This clonotype was recorded at least ten times. The chain recombines TRBV9 with TRBJ2-7; D unresolved. The V gene's germline CDR1 is SGDLS and CDR2 YYNGEE. This CDR3 spans 16 amino acids. The ends were cut back, 3 bases at V and 0 bases at J, with 16 bases in the middle. The CDR3 spells CASSALGGSSSYEQYF. In nucleotides, the CDR3 is TGTGCCAGCAGCGCTCTTGGTGGCAGCAGCTCCTACGAGCAGTACTTC.

This clonotype was counted ten times or more. The chain carries TRBV9 and TRBJ2-1; D may match TRBD1 or TRBD2 (6 bases each). The CDR3 covers 16 residues. The germline V and J ends were trimmed by 0 bases and 2 bases, with 12 bases remaining between them. Looked up from germline, CDR1 is SGDLS and CDR2 is YYNGEE. The chain's CDR3 is CASSVGGGQAYNEQFF. CDR3 DNA: TGTGCCAGCAGCGTAGGTGGGGGGCAAGCCTACAATGAGCAGTTCTTC. The complete variable domain, with remaining parts taken from reference TRBV9 and TRBJ2-1, reads DSGVTQTPKHLITATGQRVTLRCSPRSGDLSVYWYQQSLDQGLQFLIQYYNGEERAKGNILERFSAQQFPDLHSELNLSSLELGDSALYFCASSVGGGQAYNEQFFGPGTRLTVL.

This clonotype showed up many times. The chain has TRBV9 and TRBJ2-5; D is perhaps TRBD2 (5 bases). The germline V gene encodes CDR1 SGDLS and CDR2 YYNGEE. Trimming pared 4 bases from V and 5 bases from J, leaving 21 bases between. The CDR3 contains 16 residues. The CDR3 DNA reads TGTGCCAGCAGCCCGAGGACGGGATTCGGCTCCGAGACCCAGTACTTC. Translating gives CASSPRTGFGSETQYF.

This clonotype was seen ten or more times. The rearrangement uses TRBV9 and TRBJ2-3; D not resolved. V lost 5 bases and J 3 bases, leaving 7 bases between the germline ends. The V gene's germline CDR1 is SGDLS and CDR2 YYNGEE. This CDR3 comprises 12 residues. This chain's CDR3 is CASSESTDTQYF. CDR3 DNA: TGTGCCAGCAGTGAGTCGACAGATACGCAGTATTTT. Looking up the rest from reference TRBV9 and TRBJ2-3 gives the full variable domain: DSGVTQTPKHLITATGQRVTLRCSPRSGDLSVYWYQQSLDQGLQFLIQYYNGEERAKGNILERFSAQQFPDLHSELNLSSLELGDSALYFCASSESTDTQYFGPGTRLTVL.

This clonotype came up many times. The V gene is TRBV9, the J gene TRBJ2-7, with D possibly TRBD1 on 5 matching bases. This CDR3 has 14 residues. Germline-derived CDR1 and CDR2 are SGDLS and YYNGEE. The germline V and J ends were trimmed by 0 bases and 6 bases, with 13 bases remaining between them. This CDR3 is CASSVGTKESEQYF. The CDR3 bases are TGTGCCAGCAGCGTAGGGACAAAAGAGTCCGAGCAGTACTTC.

This clonotype has ten or more counts. CDR3 DNA: TGTGCCAGCAGCGTGGGAACACCAGATACGCAGTATTTT. It is translated as CASSVGTPDTQYF. The genes are TRBV9 and TRBJ2-3; D not resolved. The CDR3 is 13 amino acids. Germline loops: CDR1 SGDLS, CDR2 YYNGEE. V shed 2 bases and J shed 4 bases, with 8 bases lying between them.

Ten or more counts support this clonotype. The genes are TRBV9 and TRBJ1-2, with D maybe TRBD1 (6 bases). The germline gives CDR1 SGDLS, CDR2 YYNGEE. Trimming shortened V by 4 bases and J by 14 bases, and 27 bases separated the two germline ends. The CDR3 covers 15 residues. The CDR3: CASSPDQDAILGTTF. Here the CDR3 DNA reads TGTGCCAGCAGCCCAGACCAAGACGCGATTCTTGGGACAACCTTC.

There are many counts of this clonotype. This CDR3 is CASSVGPLAGGNEQFF. DNA of the CDR3: TGTGCCAGCAGCGTAGGCCCCCTAGCGGGAGGCAATGAGCAGTTCTTC. The chain joins TRBV9 to TRBJ2-1, with 11 bases that match TRBD2. This CDR3 region has 16 residues. Germline CDR1 SGDLS, CDR2 YYNGEE. Trimming removed 0 bases from V and 6 bases from J; junction bases left unmatched: 5.

This clonotype appeared many times. The chain employs TRBV9 and TRBJ2-7, with TRBD1 identical over 9 bases. Germline trimming cut 4 bases from V and 0 bases from J; bases unmatched to any gene: 5. CDR1 and CDR2 (germline): SGDLS, YYNGEE. The CDR3 extends over 15 amino acids. This CDR3 reads CASSRQGVGSYEQYF. CDR3 in DNA: TGTGCCAGCAGCCGACAGGGGGTCGGCTCCTACGAGCAGTACTTC.

This clonotype was seen at least ten times. The rearrangement joins TRBV9 to TRBJ2-1, with D perhaps TRBD2 (5 bases). This CDR3 contains 13 residues. Trimming cost V 4 bases and J 8 bases, with 13 bases left between them. Looked up from germline, CDR1 is SGDLS and CDR2 is YYNGEE. CDR3 sequence (DNA): TGTGCCAGCAGCTGGACTCCCCTCGATGAGCAGTTCTTC. It specifies CASSWTPLDEQFF.

This clonotype occurred many times. The rearrangement joins TRBV9 to TRBJ2-7; TRBD1 agrees at 9 bases. The CDR3 runs 14 residues. The V and J ends lost 3 bases and 10 bases, in that order; junction bases with no gene match: 11. The germline gives CDR1 SGDLS, CDR2 YYNGEE. The CDR3: CASSAPGQGGLQYF. The CDR3 region has the DNA TGTGCCAGCAGCGCCCCGGGACAGGGAGGGTTACAGTACTTC. Complete variable domain (other parts from reference TRBV9 and TRBJ2-7): DSGVTQTPKHLITATGQRVTLRCSPRSGDLSVYWYQQSLDQGLQFLIQYYNGEERAKGNILERFSAQQFPDLHSELNLSSLELGDSALYFCASSAPGQGGLQYFGPGTRLTVT.

This clonotype was counted at least ten times. The chain links TRBV14 to TRBJ1-5, with a tentative D call TRBD1 (5 bases). The CDR3 loop spans 15 amino acids. V lost 2 bases, J lost 9 bases, and 17 bases lay in between. From germline, CDR1 is SGHDN and CDR2 FVKESK. The CDR3 DNA reads as TGTGCCAGCAGCCAACCACCGGGGGACTTGATGCCCCAGCATTTT. Encoded protein: CASSQPPGDLMPQHF. The full variable domain, in which reference TRBV14 and TRBJ1-5 provide the parts outside the CDR3, is EAGVTQFPSHSVIEKGQTVTLRCDPISGHDNLYWYRRVMGKEIKFLLHFVKESKQDESGMPNNRFLAERTGGTYSTLKVQPAELEDSGVYFCASSQPPGDLMPQHFGDGTRLSIL.

This clonotype showed up many times. The V call is TRBV9, the J call TRBJ1-1; unclear D gene. Trimming removed 0 bases from V and 3 bases from J, with 6 bases in between. CDR1 is SGDLS, CDR2 YYNGEE, per germline. The CDR3 sequence is 13 residues long. The chain's CDR3 is CASSVGPDTEAFF. The CDR3 bases are TGTGCCAGCAGCGTAGGCCCAGACACTGAAGCTTTCTTT.

A remark on this clonotype: The junction does not match germline at one end; this may be a read error. This chain uses TRBV9 with TRBJ1-1; no reliable D call. Per germline, CDR1 SGDLS and CDR2 YYNGEE. The CDR3 is made up of 14 amino acids. Here the CDR3 DNA reads TGTGCCAACAGCGTAGGCCCAGGCACCACTGAAGCTTTCTTT. Its translation is CANSVGPGTTEAFF. The whole variable domain, filled in from reference TRBV9 and TRBJ1-1, reads DSGVTQTPKHLITATGQRVTLRCSPRSGDLSVYWYQQSLDQGLQFLIQYYNGEERAKGNILERFSAQQFPDLHSELNLSSLELGDSALYFCANSVGPGTTEAFFGQGTRLTVV.

This clonotype was seen a handful of times. This chain uses TRBV9 with TRBJ2-7; D may be TRBD1 (6 bases). This CDR3 has 15 residues. Germline V CDR1 and CDR2: SGDLS, YYNGEE. V was clipped by 4 bases and J by 3 bases, with 17 bases between them. CDR3 sequence reads: CASSPIPGAGYEQYF. In nucleotides, the CDR3 is TGTGCCAGCAGCCCCATCCCAGGGGCGGGCTACGAGCAGTACTTC.

The genes are TRBV9 and TRBJ2-1; the D gene is possibly TRBD2 (6 bases). The germline V gene encodes CDR1 SGDLS and CDR2 YYNGEE. The CDR3 sequence is 15 residues long. The V gene lost 2 bases and the J gene lost 2 bases, with 11 bases spanning the gap. The CDR3 loop is CASSVDGGTYNEQFF. CDR3 DNA: TGTGCCAGCAGCGTCGACGGGGGTACCTACAATGAGCAGTTCTTC.

This clonotype was counted ten times or more. The chain combines TRBV9 with TRBJ2-1; D uncertain. V shed 0 bases and J shed 2 bases, with 6 bases lying between them. CDR1 is SGDLS and CDR2 is YYNGEE in the germline V gene. The CDR3 spans 14 residues. The CDR3 loop reads CASSVGLPYNEQFF. The CDR3, as DNA: TGTGCCAGCAGCGTAGGTCTCCCCTACAATGAGCAGTTCTTC.

This clonotype appeared many times. V and J are TRBV9 and TRBJ2-6; D not certain. Trimming pared 5 bases from V and 0 bases from J, leaving 6 bases between. Germline V CDR1 and CDR2: SGDLS, YYNGEE. This CDR3 is built from 14 residues. For the CDR3, the DNA is TGTGCCAGCAGTTCCAGCTCTGGGGCCAACGTCCTGACTTTC. This translates into CASSSSSGANVLTF.

This clonotype counts as medium-sized. The J gene is TRBJ1-6, the V gene TRBV9, with TRBD1 matching over 7 bases. The CDR3 consists of 14 residues. The V gene's germline CDR1 is SGDLS and CDR2 YYNGEE. V shed 2 bases and J 10 bases; nucleotides not matched to a gene: 6. CDR3 nucleotide sequence: TGTGCCAGCAGCGTGGGGACAGATCTATCACCCCTCCACTTT. As protein: CASSVGTDLSPLHF.

This clonotype was observed at least ten times. This rearrangement joins TRBV9 to TRBJ2-6; D is perhaps TRBD1 (5 bases). The CDR3 has 15 amino acids. The V end was cut by 2 bases, the J end by 0 bases, with 6 bases between. Germline loops: CDR1 SGDLS, CDR2 YYNGEE. This CDR3 is CASSVRGSGANVLTF. CDR3 nucleotides: TGTGCCAGCAGCGTTAGGGGCTCTGGGGCCAACGTCCTGACTTTC.